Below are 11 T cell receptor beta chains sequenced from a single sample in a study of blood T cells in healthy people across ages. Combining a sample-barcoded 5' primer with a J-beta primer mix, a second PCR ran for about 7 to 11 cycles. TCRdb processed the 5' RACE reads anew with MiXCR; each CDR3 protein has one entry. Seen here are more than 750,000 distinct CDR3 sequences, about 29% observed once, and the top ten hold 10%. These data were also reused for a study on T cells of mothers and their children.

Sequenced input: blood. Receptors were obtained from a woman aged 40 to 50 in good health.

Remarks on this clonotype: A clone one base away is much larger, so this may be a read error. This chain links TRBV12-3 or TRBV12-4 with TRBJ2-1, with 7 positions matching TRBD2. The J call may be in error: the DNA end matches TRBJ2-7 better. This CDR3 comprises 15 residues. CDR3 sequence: CASSIPSGGNNEQYF. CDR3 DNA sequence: TGTGCCAGCAGTATCCCGTCGGGGGGAAACAATGAGCAGTACTTC.

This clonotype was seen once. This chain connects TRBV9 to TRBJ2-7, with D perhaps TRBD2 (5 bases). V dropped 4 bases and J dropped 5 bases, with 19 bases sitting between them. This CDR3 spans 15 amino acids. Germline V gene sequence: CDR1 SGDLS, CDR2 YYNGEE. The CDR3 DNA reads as TGTGCCAGCAGCTCCATGGGTGGGAGCGACCACGAGCAGTACTTC. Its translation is CASSSMGGSDHEQYF.

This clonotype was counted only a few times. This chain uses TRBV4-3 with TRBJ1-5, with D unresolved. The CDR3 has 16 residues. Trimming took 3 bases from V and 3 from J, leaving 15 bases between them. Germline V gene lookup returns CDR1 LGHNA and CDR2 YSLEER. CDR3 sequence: CASSQRRNTYNQPQHF. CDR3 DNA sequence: TGCGCCAGCAGCCAGCGCCGGAACACCTACAATCAGCCCCAGCATTTT.

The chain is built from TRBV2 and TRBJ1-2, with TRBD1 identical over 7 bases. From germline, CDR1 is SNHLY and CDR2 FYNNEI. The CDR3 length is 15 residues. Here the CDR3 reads CTTTPGTAQGYGYTF. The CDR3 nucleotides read TGTACCACAACGCCCGGGACAGCCCAGGGGTATGGCTACACCTTC.

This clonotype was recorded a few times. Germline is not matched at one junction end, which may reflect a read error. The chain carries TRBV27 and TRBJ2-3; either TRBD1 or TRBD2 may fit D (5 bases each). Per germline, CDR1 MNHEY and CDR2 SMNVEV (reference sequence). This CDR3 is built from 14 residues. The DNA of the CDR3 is TGTGCCGGCAGTTTGGGGCTAGCAGGTGATACGCAGTATTTT. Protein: CAGSLGLAGDTQYF.

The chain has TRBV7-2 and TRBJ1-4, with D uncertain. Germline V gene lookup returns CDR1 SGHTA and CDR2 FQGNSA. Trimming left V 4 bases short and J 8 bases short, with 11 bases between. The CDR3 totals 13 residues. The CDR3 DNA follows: TGTGCCAGCAGCTCTGACTTCCCCGAAAAACTGTTTTTT. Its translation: CASSSDFPEKLFF. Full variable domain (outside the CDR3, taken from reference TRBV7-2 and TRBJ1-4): GAGVSQSPSNKVTEKGKDVELRCDPISGHTALYWYRQSLGQGLEFLIYFQGNSAPDKSGLPSDRFSAERTGGSVSTLTIQRTQQEDSAVYLCASSSDFPEKLFFGSGTQLSVL.

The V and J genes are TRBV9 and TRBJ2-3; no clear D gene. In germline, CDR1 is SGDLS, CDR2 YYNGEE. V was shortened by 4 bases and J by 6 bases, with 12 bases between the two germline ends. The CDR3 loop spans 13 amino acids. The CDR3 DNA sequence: TGTGCCAGCAGCCCCCGGATGGCGGATACGCAGTATTTT. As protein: CASSPRMADTQYF. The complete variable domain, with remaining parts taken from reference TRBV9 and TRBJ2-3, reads DSGVTQTPKHLITATGQRVTLRCSPRSGDLSVYWYQQSLDQGLQFLIQYYNGEERAKGNILERFSAQQFPDLHSELNLSSLELGDSALYFCASSPRMADTQYFGPGTRLTVL.

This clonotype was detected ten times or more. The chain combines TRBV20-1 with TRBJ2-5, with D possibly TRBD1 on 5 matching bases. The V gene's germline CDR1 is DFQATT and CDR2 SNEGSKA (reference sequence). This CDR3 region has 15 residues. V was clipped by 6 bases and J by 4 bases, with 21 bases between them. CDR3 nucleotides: TGCAGTGCCCTGTGGGGCAGATCTACGGGAGAGACCCAGTACTTC. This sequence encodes CSALWGRSTGETQYF.

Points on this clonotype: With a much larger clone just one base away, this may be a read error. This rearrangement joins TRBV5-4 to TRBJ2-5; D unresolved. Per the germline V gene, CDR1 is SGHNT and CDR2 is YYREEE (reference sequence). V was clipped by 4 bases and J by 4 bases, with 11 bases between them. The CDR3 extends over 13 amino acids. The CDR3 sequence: CASSPAVRETQYF. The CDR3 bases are TGTGCCAGCAGCCCAGCAGTGAGAGAGACCCAGTACTTC.

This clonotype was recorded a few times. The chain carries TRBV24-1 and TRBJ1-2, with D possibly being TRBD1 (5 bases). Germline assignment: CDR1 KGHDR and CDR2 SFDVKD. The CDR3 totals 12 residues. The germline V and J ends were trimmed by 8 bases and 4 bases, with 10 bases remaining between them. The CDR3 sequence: CATKGLSYGYTF. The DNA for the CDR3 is TGTGCCACCAAGGGGTTGTCCTATGGCTACACCTTC.

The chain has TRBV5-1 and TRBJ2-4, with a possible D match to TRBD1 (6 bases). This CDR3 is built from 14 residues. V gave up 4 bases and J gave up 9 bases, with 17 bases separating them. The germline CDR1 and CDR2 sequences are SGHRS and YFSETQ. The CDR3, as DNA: TGCGCCAGCAGCGACGGACAGTTTGGAACCATTCAGTACTTC. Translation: CASSDGQFGTIQYF.